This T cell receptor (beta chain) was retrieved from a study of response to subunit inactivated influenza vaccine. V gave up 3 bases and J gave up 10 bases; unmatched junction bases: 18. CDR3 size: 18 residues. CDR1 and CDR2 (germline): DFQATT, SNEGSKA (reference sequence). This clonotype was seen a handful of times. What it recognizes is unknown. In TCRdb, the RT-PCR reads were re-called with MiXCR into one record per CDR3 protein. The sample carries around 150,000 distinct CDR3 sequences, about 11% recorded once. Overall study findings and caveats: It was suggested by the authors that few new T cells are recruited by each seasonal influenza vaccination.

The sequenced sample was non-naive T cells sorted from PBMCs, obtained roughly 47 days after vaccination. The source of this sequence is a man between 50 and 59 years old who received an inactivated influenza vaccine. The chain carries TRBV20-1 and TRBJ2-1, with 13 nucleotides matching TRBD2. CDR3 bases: TGCAGTGCTAGTACGGTGGGGTCGGGACTAGCGGGGACCAACGAGCAGTTCTTC. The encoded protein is CSASTVGSGLAGTNEQFF.